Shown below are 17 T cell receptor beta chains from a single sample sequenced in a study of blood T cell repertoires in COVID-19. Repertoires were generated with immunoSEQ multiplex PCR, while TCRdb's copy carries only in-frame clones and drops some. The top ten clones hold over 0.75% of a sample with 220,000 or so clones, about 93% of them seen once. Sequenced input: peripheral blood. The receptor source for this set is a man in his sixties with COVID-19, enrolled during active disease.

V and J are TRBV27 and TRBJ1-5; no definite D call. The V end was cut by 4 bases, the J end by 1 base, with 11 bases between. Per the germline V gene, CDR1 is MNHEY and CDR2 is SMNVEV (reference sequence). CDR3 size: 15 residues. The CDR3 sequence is CASSSEGASNQPQHF. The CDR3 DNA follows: TGTGCCAGCAGTTCTGAGGGCGCAAGCAATCAGCCCCAGCATTTT.

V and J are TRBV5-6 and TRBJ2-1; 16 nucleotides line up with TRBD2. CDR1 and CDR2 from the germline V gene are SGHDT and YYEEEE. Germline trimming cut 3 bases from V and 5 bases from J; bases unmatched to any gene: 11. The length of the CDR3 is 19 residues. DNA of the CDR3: TGTGCCAGCAGCTCCCCCGGGACTAGCGGGAGGGCCGCCCACAATGAGCAGTTCTTC. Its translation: CASSSPGTSGRAAHNEQFF. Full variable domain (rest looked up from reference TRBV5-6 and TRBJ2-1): DAGVTQSPTHLIKTRGQQVTLRCSPKSGHDTVSWYQQALGQGPQFIFQYYEEEERQRGNFPDRFSGHQFPNYSSELNVNALLLGDSALYLCASSSPGTSGRAAHNEQFFGPGTRLTVL.

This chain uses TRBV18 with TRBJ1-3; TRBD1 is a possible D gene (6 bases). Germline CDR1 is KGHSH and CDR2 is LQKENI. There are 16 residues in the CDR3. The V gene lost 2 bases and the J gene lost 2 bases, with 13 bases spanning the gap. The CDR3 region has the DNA TGTGCCAGCTCACCAGGACCACAGGGTACTGGAAACACCATATATTTT. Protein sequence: CASSPGPQGTGNTIYF.

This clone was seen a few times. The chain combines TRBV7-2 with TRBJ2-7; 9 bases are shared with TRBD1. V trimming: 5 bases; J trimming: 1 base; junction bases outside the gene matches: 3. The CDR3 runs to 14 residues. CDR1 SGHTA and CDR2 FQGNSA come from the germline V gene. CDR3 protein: CASSPDRGSYEQYF. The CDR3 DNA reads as TGTGCCAGCAGCCCAGACAGGGGGTCCTACGAGCAGTACTTC.

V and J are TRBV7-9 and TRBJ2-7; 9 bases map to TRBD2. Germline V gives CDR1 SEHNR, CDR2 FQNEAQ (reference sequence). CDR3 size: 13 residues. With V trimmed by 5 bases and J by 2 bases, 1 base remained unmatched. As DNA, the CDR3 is TGTGCCAGCAGCGGCGGGAGGGCCTACGAGCAGTACTTC. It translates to CASSGGRAYEQYF.

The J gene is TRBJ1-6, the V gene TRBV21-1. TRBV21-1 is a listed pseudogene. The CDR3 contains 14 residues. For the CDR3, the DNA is TGTGCCAGCAGGCCCCCGCGGAAGTACTCACCCCTCCACTTT. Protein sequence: CASRPPRKYSPLHF.

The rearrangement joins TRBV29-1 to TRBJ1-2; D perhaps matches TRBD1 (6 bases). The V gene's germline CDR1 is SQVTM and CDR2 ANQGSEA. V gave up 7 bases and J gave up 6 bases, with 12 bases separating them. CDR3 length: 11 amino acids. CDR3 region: CSGRGHHGYTF. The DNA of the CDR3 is TGCAGCGGCCGGGGACACCATGGCTACACCTTC.

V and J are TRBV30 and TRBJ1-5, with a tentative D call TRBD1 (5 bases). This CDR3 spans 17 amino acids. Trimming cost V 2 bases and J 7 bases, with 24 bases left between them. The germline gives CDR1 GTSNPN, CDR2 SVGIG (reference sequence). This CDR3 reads CAWSPQPAGKGRQPQHF. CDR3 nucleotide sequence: TGTGCCTGGAGTCCCCAGCCGGCAGGGAAGGGCCGGCAGCCCCAGCATTTT.

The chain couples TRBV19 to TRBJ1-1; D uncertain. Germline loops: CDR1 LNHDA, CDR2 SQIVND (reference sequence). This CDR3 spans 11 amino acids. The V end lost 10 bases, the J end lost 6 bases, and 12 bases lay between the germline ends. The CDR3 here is CATSRVAEAFF. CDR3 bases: TGTGCCACCAGTCGGGTCGCTGAAGCTTTCTTT.

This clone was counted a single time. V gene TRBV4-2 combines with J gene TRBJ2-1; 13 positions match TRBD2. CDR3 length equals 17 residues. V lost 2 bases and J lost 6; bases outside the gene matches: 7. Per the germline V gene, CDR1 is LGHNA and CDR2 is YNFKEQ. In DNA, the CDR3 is TGTGCCAGCAGCCAAACACTACTAGCGGGAGGGAGCAATGAGCAGTTCTTC. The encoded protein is CASSQTLLAGGSNEQFF.

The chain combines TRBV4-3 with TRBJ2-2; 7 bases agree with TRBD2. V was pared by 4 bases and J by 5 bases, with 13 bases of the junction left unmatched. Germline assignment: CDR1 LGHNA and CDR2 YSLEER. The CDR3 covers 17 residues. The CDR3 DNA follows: TGCGCCAGCAGCCCAGAAATAGCGGGCAGAGGAACCGGGGAGCTGTTTTTT. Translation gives CASSPEIAGRGTGELFF.

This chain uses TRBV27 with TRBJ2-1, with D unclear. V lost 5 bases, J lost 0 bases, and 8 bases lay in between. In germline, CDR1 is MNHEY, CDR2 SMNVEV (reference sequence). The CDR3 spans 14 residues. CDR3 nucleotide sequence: TGTGCCAGCAGTCCGGCTAGCTCCTACAATGAGCAGTTCTTC. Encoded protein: CASSPASSYNEQFF.

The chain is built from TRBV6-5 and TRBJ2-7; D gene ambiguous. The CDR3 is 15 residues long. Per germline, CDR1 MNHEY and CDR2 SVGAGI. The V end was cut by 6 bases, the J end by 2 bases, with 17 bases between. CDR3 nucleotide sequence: TGTGCCAGCAGCCCCCAACCCGACACGACCTACGAGCAGTACTTC. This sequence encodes CASSPQPDTTYEQYF.

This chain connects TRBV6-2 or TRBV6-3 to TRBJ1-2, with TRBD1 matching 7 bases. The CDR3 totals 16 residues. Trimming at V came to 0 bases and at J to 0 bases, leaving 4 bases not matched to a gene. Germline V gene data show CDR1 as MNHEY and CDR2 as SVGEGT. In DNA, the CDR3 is TGTGCCAGCAGTTACTCTTCTGGGACAGCTAACTATGGCTACACCTTC. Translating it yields CASSYSSGTANYGYTF.

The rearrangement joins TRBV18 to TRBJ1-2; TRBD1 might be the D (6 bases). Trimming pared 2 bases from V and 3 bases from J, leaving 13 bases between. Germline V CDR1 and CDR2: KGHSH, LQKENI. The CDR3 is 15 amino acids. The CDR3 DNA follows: TGTGCCAGCTCACCAAATCCCAGGACAGACTATGGCTACACCTTC. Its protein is CASSPNPRTDYGYTF.

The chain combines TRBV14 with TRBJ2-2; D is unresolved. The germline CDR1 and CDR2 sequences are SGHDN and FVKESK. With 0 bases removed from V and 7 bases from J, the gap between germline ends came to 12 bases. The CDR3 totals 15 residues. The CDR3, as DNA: TGTGCCAGCAGCCAAGATTGGCCTTGGCTCGGGGAGCTGTTTTTT. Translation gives CASSQDWPWLGELFF.

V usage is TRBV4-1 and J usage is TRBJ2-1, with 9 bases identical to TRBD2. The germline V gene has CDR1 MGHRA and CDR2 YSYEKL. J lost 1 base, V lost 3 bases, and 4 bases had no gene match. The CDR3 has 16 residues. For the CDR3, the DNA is TGCGCCAGCAGCCATTTAGCGGGAGATTCCTACAATGAGCAGTTCTTC. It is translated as CASSHLAGDSYNEQFF.